This T cell receptor (beta chain) stems from a study of shared clonotypes between healthy human individuals. V lost 1 base and J lost 0, with 10 bases in between. The CDR3 spans 16 residues. CDR1 and CDR2 (germline): LNHDA, SQIVND (reference sequence). Using immunoSEQ multiplex PCR, the repertoire was profiled, and TCRdb retains in-frame clones only, with some absent. The sample gives under 550,000 clones, 90% to 96% of which show up once; approximately 0.06% is in the top ten. The source material was naive CD4+ T cells sorted from blood. Subset indicated: CD45RA+ positively selected. This receptor was identified in a woman aged 30 to 39 in good health. The chain links TRBV19 to TRBJ1-5; D is uncertain. CDR3: CASSIVAILSNQPQHF. In nucleotides, the CDR3 is TGTGCCAGTAGTATAGTAGCTATACTTAGCAATCAGCCCCAGCATTTT.